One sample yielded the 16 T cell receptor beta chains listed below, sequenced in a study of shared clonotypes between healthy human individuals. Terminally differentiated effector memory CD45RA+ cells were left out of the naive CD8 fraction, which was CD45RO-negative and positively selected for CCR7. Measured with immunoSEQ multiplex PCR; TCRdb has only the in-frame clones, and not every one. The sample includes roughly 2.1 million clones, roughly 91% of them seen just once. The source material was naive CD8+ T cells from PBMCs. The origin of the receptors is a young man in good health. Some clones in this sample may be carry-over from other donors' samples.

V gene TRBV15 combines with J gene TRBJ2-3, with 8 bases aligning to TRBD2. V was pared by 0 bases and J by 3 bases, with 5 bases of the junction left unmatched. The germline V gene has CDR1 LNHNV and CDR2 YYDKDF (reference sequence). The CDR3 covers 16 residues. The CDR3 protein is CATSREPAGDTDTQYF. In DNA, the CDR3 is TGTGCCACCAGCAGAGAGCCAGCGGGAGATACAGATACGCAGTATTTT.

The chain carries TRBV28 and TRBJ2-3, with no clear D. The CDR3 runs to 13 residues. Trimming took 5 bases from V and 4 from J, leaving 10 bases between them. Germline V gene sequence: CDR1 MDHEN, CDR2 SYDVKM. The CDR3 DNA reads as TGTGCCAGCAGTGTTATAAGGGCAGATACGCAGTATTTT. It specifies CASSVIRADTQYF.

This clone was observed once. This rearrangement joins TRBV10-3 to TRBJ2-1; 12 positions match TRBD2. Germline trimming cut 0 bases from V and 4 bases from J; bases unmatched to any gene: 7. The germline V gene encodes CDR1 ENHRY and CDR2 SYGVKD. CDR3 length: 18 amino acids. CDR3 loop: CAISESLPLAGGYNEQFF. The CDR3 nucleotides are TGTGCCATCAGTGAGTCCCTACCACTAGCGGGAGGTTACAATGAGCAGTTCTTC.

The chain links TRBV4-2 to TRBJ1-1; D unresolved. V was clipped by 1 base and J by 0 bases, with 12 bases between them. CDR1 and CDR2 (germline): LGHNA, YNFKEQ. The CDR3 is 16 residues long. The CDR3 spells CASSQVQGPLNTEAFF. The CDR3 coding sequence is TGTGCCAGCAGCCAAGTCCAAGGACCGTTGAACACTGAAGCTTTCTTT.

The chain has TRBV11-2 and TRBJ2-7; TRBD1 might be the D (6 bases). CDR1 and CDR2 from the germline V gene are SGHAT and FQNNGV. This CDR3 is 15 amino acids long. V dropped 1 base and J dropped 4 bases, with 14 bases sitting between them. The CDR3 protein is CASSLGAGAGYEQYF. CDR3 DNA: TGTGCCAGCAGCTTAGGGGCAGGGGCCGGTTACGAGCAGTACTTC.

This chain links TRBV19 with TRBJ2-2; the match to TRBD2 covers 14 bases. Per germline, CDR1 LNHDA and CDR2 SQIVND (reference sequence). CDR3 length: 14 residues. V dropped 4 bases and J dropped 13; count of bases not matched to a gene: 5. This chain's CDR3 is CASSTGTSGRGLFF. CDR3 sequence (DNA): TGTGCCAGTAGTACTGGGACTAGCGGGAGAGGGCTGTTTTTT.

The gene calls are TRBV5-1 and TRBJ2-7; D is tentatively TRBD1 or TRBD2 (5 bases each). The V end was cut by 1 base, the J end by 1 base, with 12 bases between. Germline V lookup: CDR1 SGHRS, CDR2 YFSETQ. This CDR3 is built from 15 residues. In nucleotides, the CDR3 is TGCGCCAGCAGCTTGACCGGGACGGTTTCCTACGAGCAGTACTTC. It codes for CASSLTGTVSYEQYF.

DNA for the CDR3: TGCGCCAGTAGCGGGAGGGCTCGAGATACGCAGTATTTT. This sequence encodes CASSGRARDTQYF. The chain joins TRBV10-1 to TRBJ2-3, with 11 bases matching TRBD2. This CDR3 spans 13 amino acids. Germline V CDR1 and CDR2: WNHNN, SYGVQD (reference sequence). Trimming at V came to 9 bases and at J to 5 bases, leaving 4 bases not matched to a gene.

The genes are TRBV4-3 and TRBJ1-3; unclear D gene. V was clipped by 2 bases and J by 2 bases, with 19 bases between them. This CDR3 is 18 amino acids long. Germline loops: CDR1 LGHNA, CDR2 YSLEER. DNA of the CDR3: TGCGCCAGCAGCCAAAGCCTCGCCCGTCCAGGAGCTGGAAACACCATATATTTT. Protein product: CASSQSLARPGAGNTIYF.

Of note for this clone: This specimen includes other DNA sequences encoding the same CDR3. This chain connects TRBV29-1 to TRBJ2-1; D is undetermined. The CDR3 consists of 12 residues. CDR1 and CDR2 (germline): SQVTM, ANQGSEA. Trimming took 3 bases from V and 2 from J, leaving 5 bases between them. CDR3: CSVELTYNEQFF. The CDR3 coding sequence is TGCAGCGTTGAGCTGACCTACAATGAGCAGTTCTTC.

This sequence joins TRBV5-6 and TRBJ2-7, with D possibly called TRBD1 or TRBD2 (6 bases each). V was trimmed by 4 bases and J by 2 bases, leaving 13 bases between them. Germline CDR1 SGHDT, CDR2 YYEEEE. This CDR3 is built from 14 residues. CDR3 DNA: TGTGCCAGCAGCCCGGGGGCCACCCCCTACGAGCAGTACTTC. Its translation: CASSPGATPYEQYF. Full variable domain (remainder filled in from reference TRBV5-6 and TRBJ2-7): DAGVTQSPTHLIKTRGQQVTLRCSPKSGHDTVSWYQQALGQGPQFIFQYYEEEERQRGNFPDRFSGHQFPNYSSELNVNALLLGDSALYLCASSPGATPYEQYFGPGTRLTVT.

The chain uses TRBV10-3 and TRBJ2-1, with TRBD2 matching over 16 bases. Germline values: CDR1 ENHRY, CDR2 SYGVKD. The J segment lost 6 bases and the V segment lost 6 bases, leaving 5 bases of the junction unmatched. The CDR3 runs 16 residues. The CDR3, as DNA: TGTGCCATCAGCCAAGGGACTAGCGGGAGGGTCAATGAGCAGTTCTTC. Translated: CAISQGTSGRVNEQFF.

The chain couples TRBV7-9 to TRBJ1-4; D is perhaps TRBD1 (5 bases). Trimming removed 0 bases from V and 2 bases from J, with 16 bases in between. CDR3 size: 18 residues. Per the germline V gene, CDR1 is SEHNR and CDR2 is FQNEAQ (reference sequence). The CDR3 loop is CASSLALRPRGTNEKLFF. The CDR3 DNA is TGTGCCAGCAGCTTAGCGCTCCGTCCTAGGGGCACTAATGAAAAACTGTTTTTT.

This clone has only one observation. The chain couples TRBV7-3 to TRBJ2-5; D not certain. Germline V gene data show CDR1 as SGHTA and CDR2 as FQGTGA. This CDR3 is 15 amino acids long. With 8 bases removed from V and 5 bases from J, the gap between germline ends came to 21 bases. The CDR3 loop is CASHLGPSKRETQYF. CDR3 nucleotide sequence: TGTGCCAGCCACCTTGGCCCCAGTAAAAGGGAGACCCAGTACTTC.

The CDR3 sequence: CSADRDRANYGYTF. CDR3 bases: TGCAGCGCCGACCGGGACCGCGCTAACTATGGCTACACCTTC. The chain couples TRBV29-1 to TRBJ1-2; D perhaps matches TRBD1 (5 bases). V gave up 7 bases and J gave up 0 bases, with 15 bases separating them. CDR3 size: 14 residues. Germline-derived CDR1 and CDR2 are SQVTM and ANQGSEA.

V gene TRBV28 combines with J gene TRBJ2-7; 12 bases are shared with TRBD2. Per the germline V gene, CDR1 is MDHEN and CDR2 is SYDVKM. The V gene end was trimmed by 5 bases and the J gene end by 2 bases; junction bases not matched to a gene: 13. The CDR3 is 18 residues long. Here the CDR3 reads CASSPRGLAGGPTYEQYF. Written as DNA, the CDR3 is TGTGCCAGCAGTCCCCGGGGTCTAGCGGGAGGGCCAACCTACGAGCAGTACTTC.